This T cell receptor (beta chain) was retrieved from a study of PD-1 blockade in mismatch repair-deficient tumors. Study-level findings and limits: Tumor-resident clones, often undetectable pretreatment in blood, expanded then contracted after pembrolizumab.

The CDR3 runs to 14 residues. From germline, CDR1 is GTSNPN and CDR2 SVGIG (reference sequence). Deletions cut 2 bases from V and 1 base from J, with 11 bases between. Some clones are missing from TCRdb's copy, which holds only in-frame ones; the method was immunoSEQ multiplex PCR. The sample holds some 84,000 clones, about 85% seen once. As to this clone: No antigen is known for it.

Mismatch repair deficiency was confirmed in all patients, by PCR or immunohistochemistry. Sequenced material: peripheral blood, taken 12 weeks after starting pembrolizumab. The chain has TRBV30 and TRBJ1-1; perhaps TRBD1 as D (5 bases). The sequence derives from an adult with mismatch repair-deficient cancer. CDR3 amino acids: CAWSHRTANTEAFF. CDR3 in DNA: TGTGCCTGGAGTCACAGGACCGCGAACACTGAAGCTTTCTTT. The whole variable domain, filled in from reference TRBV30 and TRBJ1-1, reads SQTIHQWPATLVQPVGSPLSLECTVEGTSNPNLYWYRQAAGRGLQLLFYSVGIGQISSEVPQNLSASRPQDRQFILSSKKLLLSDSGFYLCAWSHRTANTEAFFGQGTRLTVV.